The clone carrying this T cell receptor beta chain was found once. Trimming took 3 bases from V and 6 from J, leaving 9 bases between them. The CDR3 extends over 13 amino acids. This sample was included in a study of blood T cell repertoires in COVID-19. Assay used: immunoSEQ multiplex PCR; TCRdb lists only in-frame clones, some missing. The sample includes about 150,000 clones, around 84% seen only once; the top ten take 7%. The rearrangement uses TRBV12-3 or TRBV12-4 and TRBJ2-1; D remains unclear. The sample was peripheral blood. The TCR originated in a man aged 45-65 years with active or convalescent COVID-19. In DNA form, the CDR3 reads TGTGCCAGCAGTTTCAACTTCCTCAATGAGCAGTTCTTC. Amino acid sequence: CASSFNFLNEQFF.